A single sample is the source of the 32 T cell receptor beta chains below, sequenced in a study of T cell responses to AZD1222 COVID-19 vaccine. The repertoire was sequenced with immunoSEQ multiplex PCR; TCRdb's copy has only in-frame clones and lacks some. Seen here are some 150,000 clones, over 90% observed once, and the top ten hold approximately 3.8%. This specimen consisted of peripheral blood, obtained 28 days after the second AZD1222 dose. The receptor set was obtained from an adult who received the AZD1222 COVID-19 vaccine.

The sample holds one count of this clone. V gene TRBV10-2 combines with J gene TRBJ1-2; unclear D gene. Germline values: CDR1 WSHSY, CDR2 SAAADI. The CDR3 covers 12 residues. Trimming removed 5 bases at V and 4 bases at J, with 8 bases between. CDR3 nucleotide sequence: TGCGCCAGCAGTCCGACATTCTATGGCTACACCTTC. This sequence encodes CASSPTFYGYTF.

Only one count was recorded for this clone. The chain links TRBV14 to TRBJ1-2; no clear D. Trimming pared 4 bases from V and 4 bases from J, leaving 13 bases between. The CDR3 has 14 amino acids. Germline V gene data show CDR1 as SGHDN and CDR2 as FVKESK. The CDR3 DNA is TGTGCCAGCAGCCCACTGGTCCACGTCTATGGCTACACCTTC. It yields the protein CASSPLVHVYGYTF.

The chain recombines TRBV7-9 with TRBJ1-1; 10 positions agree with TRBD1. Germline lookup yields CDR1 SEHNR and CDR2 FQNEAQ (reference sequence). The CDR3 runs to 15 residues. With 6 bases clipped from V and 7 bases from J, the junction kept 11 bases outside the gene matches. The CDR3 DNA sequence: TGTGCCAGCAGTCCGGGATTAGGGACAGGGGATGAAGCTTTCTTT. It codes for CASSPGLGTGDEAFF.

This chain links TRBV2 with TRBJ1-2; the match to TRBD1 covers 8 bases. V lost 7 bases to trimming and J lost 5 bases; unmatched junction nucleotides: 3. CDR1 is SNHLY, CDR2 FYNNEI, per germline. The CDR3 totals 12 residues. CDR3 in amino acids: CASTWTGYGYTF. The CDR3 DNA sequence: TGTGCCAGCACTTGGACAGGGTATGGCTACACCTTC.

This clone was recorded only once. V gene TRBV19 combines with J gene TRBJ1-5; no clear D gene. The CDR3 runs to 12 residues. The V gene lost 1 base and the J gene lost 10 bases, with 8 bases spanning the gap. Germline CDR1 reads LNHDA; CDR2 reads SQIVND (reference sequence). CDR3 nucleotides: TGTGCCAGTAGTATAGGGAGAAATCCCCAGCATTTT. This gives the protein CASSIGRNPQHF. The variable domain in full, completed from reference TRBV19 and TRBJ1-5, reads DGGITQSPKYLFRKEGQNVTLSCEQNLNHDAMYWYRQDPGQGLRLIYYSQIVNDFQKGDIAEGYSVSREKKESFPLTVTSAQKNPTAFYLCASSIGRNPQHFGDGTRLSIL.

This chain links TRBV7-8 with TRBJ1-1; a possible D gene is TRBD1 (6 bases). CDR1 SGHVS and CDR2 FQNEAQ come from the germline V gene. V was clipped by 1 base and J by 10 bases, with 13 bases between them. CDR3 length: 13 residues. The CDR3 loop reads CASSLGGGVGAFF. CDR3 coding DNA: TGTGCCAGCAGCTTAGGAGGGGGGGTAGGAGCTTTCTTT.

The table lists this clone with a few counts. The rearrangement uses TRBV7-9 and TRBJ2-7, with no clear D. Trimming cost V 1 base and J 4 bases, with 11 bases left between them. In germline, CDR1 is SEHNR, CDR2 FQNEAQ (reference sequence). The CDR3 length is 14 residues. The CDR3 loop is CASSLGLSVYEQYF. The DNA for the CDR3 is TGTGCCAGCAGCTTAGGATTGTCAGTTTACGAGCAGTACTTC.

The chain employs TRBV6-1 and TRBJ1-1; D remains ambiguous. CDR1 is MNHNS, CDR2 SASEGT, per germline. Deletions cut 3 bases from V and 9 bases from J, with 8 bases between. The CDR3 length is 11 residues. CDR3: CASSEMEKAFF. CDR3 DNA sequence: TGTGCCAGCAGTGAGATGGAGAAAGCTTTCTTT.

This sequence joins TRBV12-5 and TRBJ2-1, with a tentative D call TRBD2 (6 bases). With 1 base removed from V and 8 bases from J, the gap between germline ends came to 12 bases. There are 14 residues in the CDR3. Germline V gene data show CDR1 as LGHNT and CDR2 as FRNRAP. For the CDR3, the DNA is TGTGCTAGTGGTTTGGCGGGACTGATACATGAGCAGTTCTTC. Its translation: CASGLAGLIHEQFF.

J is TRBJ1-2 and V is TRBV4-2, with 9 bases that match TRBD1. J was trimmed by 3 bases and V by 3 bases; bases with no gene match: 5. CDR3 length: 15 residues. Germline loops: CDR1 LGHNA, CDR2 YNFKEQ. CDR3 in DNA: TGTGCCAGCAGCCAGGACAGGGGAAGGGACTATGGCTACACCTTC. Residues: CASSQDRGRDYGYTF.

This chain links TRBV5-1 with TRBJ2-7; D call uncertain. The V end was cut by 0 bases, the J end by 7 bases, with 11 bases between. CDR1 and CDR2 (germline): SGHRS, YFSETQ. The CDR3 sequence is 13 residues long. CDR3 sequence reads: CASSLGSSFEQYF. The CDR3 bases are TGCGCCAGCAGCTTGGGTTCAAGCTTTGAGCAGTACTTC.

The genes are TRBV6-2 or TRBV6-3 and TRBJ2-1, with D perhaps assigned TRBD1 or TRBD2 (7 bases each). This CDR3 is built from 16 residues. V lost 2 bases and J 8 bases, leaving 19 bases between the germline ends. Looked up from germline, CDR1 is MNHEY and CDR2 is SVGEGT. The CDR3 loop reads CASSYGLRGRGYEQFF. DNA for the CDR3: TGTGCCAGCAGTTACGGCCTAAGGGGGCGGGGGTATGAGCAGTTCTTC.

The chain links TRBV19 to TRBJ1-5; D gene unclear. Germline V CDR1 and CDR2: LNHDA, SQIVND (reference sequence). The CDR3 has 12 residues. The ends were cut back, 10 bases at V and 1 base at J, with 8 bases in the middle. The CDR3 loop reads CATRGSNQPQHF. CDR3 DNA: TGTGCCACCCGTGGGAGCAATCAGCCCCAGCATTTT.

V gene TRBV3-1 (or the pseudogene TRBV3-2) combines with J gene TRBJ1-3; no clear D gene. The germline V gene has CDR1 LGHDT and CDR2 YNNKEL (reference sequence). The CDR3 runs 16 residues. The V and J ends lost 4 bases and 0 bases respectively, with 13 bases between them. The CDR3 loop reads CASSLNLGVSGNTIYF. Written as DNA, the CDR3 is TGTGCCAGCAGCCTTAACCTGGGAGTCTCTGGAAACACCATATATTTT.

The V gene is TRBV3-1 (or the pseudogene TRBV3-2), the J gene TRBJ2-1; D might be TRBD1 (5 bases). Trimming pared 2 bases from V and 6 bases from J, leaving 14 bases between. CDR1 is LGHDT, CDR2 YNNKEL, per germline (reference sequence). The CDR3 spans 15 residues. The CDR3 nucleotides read TGTGCCAGCAGCCAACCCACGGCAGGGCGCAATGAGCAGTTCTTC. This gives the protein CASSQPTAGRNEQFF.

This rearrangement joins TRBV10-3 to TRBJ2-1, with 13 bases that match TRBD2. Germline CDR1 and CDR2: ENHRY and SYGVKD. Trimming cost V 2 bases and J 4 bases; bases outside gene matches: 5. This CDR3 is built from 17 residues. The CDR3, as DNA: TGTGCCATCAGTGAGGAGACTAGCGGGAGGCGGTACAATGAGCAGTTCTTC. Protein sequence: CAISEETSGRRYNEQFF.

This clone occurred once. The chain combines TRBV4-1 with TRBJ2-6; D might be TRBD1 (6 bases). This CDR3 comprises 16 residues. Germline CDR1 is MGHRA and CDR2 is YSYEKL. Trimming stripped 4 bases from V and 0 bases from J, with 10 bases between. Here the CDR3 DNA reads TGCGCCAGCAGCCTGACAGGTTCCTCTGGGGCCAACGTCCTGACTTTC. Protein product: CASSLTGSSGANVLTF.

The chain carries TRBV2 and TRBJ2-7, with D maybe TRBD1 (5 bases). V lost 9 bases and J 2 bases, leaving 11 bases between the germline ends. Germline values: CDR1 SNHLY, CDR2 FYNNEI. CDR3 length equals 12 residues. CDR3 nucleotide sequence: TGTGCCAGTAGGACACAGACCTACGAGCAGTACTTC. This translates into CASRTQTYEQYF.

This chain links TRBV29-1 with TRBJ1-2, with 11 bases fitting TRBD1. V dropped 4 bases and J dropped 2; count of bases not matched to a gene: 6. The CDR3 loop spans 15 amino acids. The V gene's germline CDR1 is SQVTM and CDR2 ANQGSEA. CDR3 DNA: TGCAGCGTTGGCCGGGACAGGGGGGAAAACTATGGCTACACCTTC. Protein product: CSVGRDRGENYGYTF. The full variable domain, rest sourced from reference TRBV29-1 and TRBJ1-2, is SAVISQKPSRDICQRGTSLTIQCQVDSQVTMMFWYRQQPGQSLTLIATANQGSEATYESGFVIDKFPISRPNLTFSTLTVSNMSPEDSSIYLCSVGRDRGENYGYTFGSGTRLTVV.

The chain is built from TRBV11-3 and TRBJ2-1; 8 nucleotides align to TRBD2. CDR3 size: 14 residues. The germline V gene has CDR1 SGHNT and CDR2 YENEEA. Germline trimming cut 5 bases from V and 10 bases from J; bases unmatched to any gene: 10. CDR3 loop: CASSLSGIGDEQFF. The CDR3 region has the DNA TGTGCCAGCAGCCTTAGCGGGATAGGAGACGAGCAGTTCTTC.

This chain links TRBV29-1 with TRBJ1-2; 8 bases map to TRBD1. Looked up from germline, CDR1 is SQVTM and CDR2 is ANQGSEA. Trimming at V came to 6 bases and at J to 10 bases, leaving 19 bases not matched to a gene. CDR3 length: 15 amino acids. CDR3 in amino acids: CSVAPGTGTYRDYTF. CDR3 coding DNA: TGCAGCGTAGCTCCCGGGACAGGTACCTACCGGGACTACACCTTC.

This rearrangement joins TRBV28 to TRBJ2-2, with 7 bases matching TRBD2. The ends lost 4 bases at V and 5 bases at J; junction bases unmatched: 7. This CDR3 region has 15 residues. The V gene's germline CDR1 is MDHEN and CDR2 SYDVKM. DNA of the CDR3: TGTGCCAGCAGTTCGGGGGGAGTAGGGACCGGGGAGCTGTTTTTT. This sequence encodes CASSSGGVGTGELFF.

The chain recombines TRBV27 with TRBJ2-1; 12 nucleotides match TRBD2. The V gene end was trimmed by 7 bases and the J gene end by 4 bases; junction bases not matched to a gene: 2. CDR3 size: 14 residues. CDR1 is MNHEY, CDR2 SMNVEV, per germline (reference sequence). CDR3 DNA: TGTGCCAGCACTCTAGCGGGAGGGTACAATGAGCAGTTCTTC. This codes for CASTLAGGYNEQFF.

The CDR3, as DNA: TGCGCCAGCAGCTTAGGACAGACTTCCTATGGCTACACCTTC. Translation gives CASSLGQTSYGYTF. The chain has TRBV5-1 and TRBJ1-2; tentative D call: TRBD1 (6 bases). There are 14 residues in the CDR3. Germline V gene lookup returns CDR1 SGHRS and CDR2 YFSETQ. V gave up 2 bases and J gave up 4 bases, with 12 bases separating them.

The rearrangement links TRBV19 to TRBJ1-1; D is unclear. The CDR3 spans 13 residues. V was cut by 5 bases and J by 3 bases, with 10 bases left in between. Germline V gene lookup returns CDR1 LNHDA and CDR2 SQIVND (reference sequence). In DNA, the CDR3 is TGTGCCAGTAGTGCCCATACCGACACTGAAGCTTTCTTT. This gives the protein CASSAHTDTEAFF.

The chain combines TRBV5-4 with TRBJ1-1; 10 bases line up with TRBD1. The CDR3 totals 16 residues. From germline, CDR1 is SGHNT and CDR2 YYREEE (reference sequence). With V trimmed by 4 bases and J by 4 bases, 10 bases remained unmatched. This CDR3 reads CASSTGTGVLGTEAFF. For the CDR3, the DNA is TGTGCCAGCAGCACAGGGACAGGGGTTTTAGGCACTGAAGCTTTCTTT.

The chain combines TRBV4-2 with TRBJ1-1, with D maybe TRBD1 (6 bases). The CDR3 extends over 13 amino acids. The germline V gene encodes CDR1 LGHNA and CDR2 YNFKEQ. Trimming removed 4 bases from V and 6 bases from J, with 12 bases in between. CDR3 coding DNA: TGTGCCAGCAGCCCTACAGGGTCTGCTGAAGCTTTCTTT. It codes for CASSPTGSAEAFF.

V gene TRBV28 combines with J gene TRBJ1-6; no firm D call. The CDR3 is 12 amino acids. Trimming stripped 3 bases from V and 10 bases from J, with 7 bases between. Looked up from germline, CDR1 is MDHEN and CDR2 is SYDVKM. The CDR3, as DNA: TGTGCCAGCAGTTTTGGAATCTCACCCCTCCACTTT. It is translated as CASSFGISPLHF.

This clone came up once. Written as DNA, the CDR3 is TGTGCCATCAGTCAACAGGGTATCTACGAGCAGTACTTC. Encoded protein: CAISQQGIYEQYF. The genes are TRBV10-3 and TRBJ2-7; perhaps TRBD1 as D (6 bases). The CDR3 spans 13 residues. Trimming removed 5 bases from V and 3 bases from J, with 11 bases in between. Looked up from germline, CDR1 is ENHRY and CDR2 is SYGVKD.

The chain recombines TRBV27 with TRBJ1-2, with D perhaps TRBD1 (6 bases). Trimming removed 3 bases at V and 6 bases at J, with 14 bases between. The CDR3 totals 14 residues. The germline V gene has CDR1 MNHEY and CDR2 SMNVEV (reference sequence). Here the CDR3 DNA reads TGTGCCAGCAGTTTTGACAGGATGGGTAATGGCTACACCTTC. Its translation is CASSFDRMGNGYTF.

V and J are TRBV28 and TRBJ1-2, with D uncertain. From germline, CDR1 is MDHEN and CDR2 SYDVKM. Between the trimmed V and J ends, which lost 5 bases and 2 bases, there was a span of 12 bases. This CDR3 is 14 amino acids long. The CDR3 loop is CASSRFARNYGYTF. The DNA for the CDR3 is TGTGCCAGCAGTCGTTTCGCCAGGAACTATGGCTACACCTTC.

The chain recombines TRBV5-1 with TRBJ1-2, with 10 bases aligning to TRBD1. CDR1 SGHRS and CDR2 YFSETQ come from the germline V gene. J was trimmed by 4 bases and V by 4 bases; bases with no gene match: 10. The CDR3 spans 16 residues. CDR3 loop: CASSADRQGASYGYTF. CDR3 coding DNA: TGCGCCAGCAGCGCGGATCGACAGGGGGCATCCTATGGCTACACCTTC.